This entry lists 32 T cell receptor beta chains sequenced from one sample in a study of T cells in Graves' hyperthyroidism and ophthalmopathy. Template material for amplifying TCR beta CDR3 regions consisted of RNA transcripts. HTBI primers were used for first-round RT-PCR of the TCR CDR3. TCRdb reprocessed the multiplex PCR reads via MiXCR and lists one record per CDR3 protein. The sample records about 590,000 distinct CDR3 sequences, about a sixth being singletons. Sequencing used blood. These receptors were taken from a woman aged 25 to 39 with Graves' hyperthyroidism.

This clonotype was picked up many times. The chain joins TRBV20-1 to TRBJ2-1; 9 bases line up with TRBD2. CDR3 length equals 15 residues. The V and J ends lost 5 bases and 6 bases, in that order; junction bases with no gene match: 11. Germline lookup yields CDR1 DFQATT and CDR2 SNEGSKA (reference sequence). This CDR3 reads CSAHPATSGFNEQFF. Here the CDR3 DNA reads TGCAGTGCTCACCCCGCGACTAGCGGATTCAATGAGCAGTTCTTC.

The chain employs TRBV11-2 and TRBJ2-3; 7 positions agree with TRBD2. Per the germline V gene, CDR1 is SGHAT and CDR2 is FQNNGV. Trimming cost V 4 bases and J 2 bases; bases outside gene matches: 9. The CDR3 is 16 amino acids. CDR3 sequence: CASSSAVSGYTDTQYF. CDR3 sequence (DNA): TGTGCCAGCAGCTCAGCAGTTAGCGGGTACACAGATACGCAGTATTTT.

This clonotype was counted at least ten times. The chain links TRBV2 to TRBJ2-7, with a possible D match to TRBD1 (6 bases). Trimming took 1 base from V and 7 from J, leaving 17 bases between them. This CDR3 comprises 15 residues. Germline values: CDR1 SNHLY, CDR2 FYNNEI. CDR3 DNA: TGTGCCAGCAGTGAAGTTGGCACAGGGTCGGGAGAGCAGTACTTC. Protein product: CASSEVGTGSGEQYF.

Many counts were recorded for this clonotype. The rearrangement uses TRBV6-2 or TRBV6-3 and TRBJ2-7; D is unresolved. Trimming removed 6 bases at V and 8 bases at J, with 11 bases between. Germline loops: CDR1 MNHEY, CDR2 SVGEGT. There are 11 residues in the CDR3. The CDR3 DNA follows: TGTGCCAGCAGCTTCACAAGAAAGCAGTACTTC. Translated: CASSFTRKQYF.

In DNA, the CDR3 is TGTGCCAGCAGCCATGGCGGGAGTGCCGGGGAGCTGTTTTTT. Protein sequence: CASSHGGSAGELFF. The chain joins TRBV14 to TRBJ2-2; 7 bases line up with TRBD2. This CDR3 is built from 14 residues. V was clipped by 3 bases and J by 6 bases; unmatched bases: 4. Germline CDR1 is SGHDN and CDR2 is FVKESK.

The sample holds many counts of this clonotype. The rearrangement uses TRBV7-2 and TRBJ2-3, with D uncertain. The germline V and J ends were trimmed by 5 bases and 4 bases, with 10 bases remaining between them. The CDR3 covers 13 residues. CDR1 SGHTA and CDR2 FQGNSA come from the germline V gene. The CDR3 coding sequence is TGTGCCAGCAGCCGCTCCCTGGCAGATACGCAGTATTTT. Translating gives CASSRSLADTQYF.

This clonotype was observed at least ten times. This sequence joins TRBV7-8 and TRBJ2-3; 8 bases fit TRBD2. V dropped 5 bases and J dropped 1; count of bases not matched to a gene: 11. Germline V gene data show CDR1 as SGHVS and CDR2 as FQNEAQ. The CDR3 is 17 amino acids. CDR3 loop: CASSLRRPGLGTDTQYF. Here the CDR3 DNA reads TGTGCCAGCAGCCTCAGACGACCGGGACTAGGCACAGATACGCAGTATTTT.

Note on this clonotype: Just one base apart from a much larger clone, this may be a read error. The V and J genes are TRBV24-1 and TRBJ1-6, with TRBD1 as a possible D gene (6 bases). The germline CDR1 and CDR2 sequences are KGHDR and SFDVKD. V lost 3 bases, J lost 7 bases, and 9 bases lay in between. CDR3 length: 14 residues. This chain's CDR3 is CATSDGQPNSPLHF. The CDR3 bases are TGTGCCACCAGTGATGGACAGCCGAATTCACCCCTCCACTTT.

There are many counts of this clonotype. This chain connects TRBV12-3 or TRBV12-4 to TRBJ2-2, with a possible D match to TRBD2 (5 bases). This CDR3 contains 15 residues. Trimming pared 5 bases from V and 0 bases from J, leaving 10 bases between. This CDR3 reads CASSLFGANTGELFF. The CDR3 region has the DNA TGTGCCAGCAGTCTGTTCGGGGCGAACACCGGGGAGCTGTTTTTT.

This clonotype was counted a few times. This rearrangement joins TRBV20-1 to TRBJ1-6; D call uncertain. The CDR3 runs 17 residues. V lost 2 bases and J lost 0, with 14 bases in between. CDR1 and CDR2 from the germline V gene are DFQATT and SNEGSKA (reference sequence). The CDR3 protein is CSARSTSRSSYNSPLHF. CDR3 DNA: TGCAGTGCTAGATCCACAAGTAGGAGCTCCTATAATTCACCCCTCCACTTT.

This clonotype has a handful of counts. CDR3 region: CASSVPREQFF. CDR3 in DNA: TGTGCCAGCAGCGTCCCGAGAGAGCAGTTCTTC. V gene TRBV7-9 combines with J gene TRBJ2-1; D not resolved. Germline V CDR1 and CDR2: SEHNR, FQNEAQ (reference sequence). The CDR3 runs 11 residues. Trimming took off 5 bases at V and 10 bases at J, with 9 bases between the two ends.

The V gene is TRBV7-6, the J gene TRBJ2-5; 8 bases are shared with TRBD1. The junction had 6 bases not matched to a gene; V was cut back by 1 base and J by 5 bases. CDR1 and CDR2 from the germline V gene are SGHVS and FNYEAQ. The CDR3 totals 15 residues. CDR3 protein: CASSLVWTGSETQYF. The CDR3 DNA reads TGTGCCAGCAGCTTAGTTTGGACAGGGAGTGAGACCCAGTACTTC. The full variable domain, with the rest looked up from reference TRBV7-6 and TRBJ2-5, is GAGVSQSPRYKVTKRGQDVALRCDPISGHVSLYWYRQALGQGPEFLTYFNYEAQQDKSGLPNDRFSAERPEGSISTLTIQRTEQRDSAMYRCASSLVWTGSETQYFGPGTRLLVL.

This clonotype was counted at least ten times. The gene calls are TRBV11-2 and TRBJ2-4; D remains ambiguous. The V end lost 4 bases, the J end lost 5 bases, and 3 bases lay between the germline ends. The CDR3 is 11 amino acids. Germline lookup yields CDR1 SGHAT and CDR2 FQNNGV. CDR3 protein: CASSWENIQYF. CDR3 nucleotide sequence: TGTGCCAGCAGCTGGGAAAACATTCAGTACTTC.

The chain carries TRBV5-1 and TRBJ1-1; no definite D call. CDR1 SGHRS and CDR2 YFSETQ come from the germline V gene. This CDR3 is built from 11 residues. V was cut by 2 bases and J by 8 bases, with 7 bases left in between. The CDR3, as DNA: TGCGCCAGCAGCTTAGCGAACGAAGCTTTCTTT. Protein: CASSLANEAFF.

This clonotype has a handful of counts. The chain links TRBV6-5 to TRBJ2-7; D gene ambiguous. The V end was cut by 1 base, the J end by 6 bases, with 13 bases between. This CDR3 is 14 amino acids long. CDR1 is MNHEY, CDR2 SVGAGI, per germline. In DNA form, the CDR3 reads TGTGCCAGCAGTTACTTGCAGACCTCTTTCGAGCAGTACTTC. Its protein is CASSYLQTSFEQYF.

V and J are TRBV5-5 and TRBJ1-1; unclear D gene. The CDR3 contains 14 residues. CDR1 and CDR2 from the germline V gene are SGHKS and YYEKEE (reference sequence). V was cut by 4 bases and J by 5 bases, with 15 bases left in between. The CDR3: CASSQISGGTEAFF. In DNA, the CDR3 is TGTGCCAGCAGCCAGATATCCGGTGGAACTGAAGCTTTCTTT.

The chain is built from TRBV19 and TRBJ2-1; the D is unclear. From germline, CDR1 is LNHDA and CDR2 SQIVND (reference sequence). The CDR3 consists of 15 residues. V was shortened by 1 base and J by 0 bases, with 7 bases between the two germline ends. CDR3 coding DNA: TGTGCCAGTAGTATAGTGGTGATCTCCTACAATGAGCAGTTCTTC. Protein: CASSIVVISYNEQFF.

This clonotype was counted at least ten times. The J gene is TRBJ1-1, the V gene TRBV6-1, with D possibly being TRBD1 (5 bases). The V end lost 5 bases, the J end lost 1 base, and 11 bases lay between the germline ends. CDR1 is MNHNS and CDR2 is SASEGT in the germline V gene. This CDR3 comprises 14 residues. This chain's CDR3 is CASSWVTGNTEAFF. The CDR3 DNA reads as TGTGCCAGCAGTTGGGTAACAGGGAACACTGAAGCTTTCTTT.

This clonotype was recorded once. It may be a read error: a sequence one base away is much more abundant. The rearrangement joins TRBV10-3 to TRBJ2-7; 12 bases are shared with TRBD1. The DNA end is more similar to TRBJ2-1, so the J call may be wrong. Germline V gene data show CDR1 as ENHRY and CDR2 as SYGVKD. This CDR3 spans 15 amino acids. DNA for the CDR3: TGTGCCATCAGCGCGGGGGGGACAGGGGGCTACGAGCAGTTCTTC. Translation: CAISAGGTGGYEQFF.

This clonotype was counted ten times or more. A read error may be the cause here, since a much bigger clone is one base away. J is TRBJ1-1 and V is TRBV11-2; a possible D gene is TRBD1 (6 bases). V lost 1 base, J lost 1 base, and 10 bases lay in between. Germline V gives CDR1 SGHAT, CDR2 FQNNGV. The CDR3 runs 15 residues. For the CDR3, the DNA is TGTGCCAGCAGCTTAGGACAGGAAGGGAACACTGAAGCTTTCTTT. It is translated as CASSLGQEGNTEAFF.

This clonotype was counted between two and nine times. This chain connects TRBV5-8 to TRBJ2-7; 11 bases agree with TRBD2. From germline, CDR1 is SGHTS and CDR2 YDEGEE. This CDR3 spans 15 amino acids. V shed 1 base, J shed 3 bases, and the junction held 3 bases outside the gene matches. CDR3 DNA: TGTGCCAGCAGCTTGACTAGCGGGAGTATCTACGAGCAGTACTTC. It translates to CASSLTSGSIYEQYF.

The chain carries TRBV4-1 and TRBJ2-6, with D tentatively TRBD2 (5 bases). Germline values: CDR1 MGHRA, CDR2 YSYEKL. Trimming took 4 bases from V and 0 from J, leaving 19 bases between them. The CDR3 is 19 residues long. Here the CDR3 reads CASSPSRGWSSSGANVLTF. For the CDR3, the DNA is TGCGCCAGCAGCCCTTCCCGGGGTTGGTCCAGCTCTGGGGCCAACGTCCTGACTTTC.

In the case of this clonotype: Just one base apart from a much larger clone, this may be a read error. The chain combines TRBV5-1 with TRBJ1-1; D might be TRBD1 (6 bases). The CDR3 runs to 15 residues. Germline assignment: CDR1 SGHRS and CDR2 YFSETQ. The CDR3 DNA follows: TGCGCCAGCAGCGCCACAGGGACCTCGAACACTGAAGCTCTCTTT. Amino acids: CASSATGTSNTEALF.

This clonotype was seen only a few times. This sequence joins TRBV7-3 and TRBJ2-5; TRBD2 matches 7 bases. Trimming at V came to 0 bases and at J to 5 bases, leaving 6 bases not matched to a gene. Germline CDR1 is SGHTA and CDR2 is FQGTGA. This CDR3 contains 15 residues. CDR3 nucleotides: TGTGCCAGCAGCTTAACGGTGGGAGGGCCCGAGACCCAGTACTTC. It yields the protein CASSLTVGGPETQYF.

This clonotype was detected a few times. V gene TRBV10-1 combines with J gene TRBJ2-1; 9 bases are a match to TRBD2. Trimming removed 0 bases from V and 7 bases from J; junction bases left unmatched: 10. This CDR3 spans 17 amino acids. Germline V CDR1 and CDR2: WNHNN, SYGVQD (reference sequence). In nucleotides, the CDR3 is TGCGCCAGCAGTGAGTCAGCGGCTAGCGGGAAGGAGAATGAGCAGTTCTTC. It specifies CASSESAASGKENEQFF.

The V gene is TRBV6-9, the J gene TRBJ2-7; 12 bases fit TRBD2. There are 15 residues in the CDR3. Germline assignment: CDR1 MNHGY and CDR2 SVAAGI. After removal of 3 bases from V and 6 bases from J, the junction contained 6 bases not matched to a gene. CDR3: CASSYPTSGSPEQYF. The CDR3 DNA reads TGTGCCAGCAGTTACCCGACTAGCGGGAGCCCCGAGCAGTACTTC.

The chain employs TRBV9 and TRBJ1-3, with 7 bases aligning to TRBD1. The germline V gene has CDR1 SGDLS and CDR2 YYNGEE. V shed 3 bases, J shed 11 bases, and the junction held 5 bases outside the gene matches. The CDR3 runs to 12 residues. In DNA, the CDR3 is TGTGCCAGCAGCGGAATTACAGGGGCCATATATTTT. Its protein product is CASSGITGAIYF.

CDR3 sequence: CASSPLRGGDEQYF. CDR3 DNA: TGTGCCAGCAGCCCCCTACGAGGAGGGGACGAGCAGTACTTC. The rearrangement uses TRBV14 and TRBJ2-7, with D possibly TRBD2 on 6 matching bases. Trimming removed 4 bases at V and 5 bases at J, with 15 bases between. The germline V gene encodes CDR1 SGHDN and CDR2 FVKESK. This CDR3 contains 14 residues.

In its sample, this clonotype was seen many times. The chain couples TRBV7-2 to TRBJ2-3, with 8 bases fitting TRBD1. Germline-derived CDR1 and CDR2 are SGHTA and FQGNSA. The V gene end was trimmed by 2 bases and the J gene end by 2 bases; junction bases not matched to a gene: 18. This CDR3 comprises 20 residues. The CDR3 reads CASSLRAGRGLEANTDTQYF. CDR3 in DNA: TGTGCCAGCAGCTTACGAGCGGGCAGGGGGCTTGAGGCGAACACAGATACGCAGTATTTT. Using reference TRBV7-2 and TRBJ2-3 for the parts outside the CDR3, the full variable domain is GAGVSQSPSNKVTEKGKDVELRCDPISGHTALYWYRQSLGQGLEFLIYFQGNSAPDKSGLPSDRFSAERTGGSVSTLTIQRTQQEDSAVYLCASSLRAGRGLEANTDTQYFGPGTRLTVL.

DNA of the CDR3: TGCGCCAGCAGCCAAGATCGGCGGGACCCCGGGGAGCTGTTTTTT. Protein: CASSQDRRDPGELFF. V is TRBV4-3 and J is TRBJ2-2; a weak D match, TRBD2 (6 bases). Germline V gene data show CDR1 as LGHNA and CDR2 as YSLEER. This CDR3 comprises 15 residues. Trimming removed 0 bases from V and 6 bases from J, with 11 bases in between.

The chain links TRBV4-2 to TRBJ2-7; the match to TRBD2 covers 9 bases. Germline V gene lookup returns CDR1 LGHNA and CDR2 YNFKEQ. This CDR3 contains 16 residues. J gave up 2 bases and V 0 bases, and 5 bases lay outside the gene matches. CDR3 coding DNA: TGTGCCAGCAGCCAAGATCCTAGCGGGACCCCCTACGAGCAGTACTTC. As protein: CASSQDPSGTPYEQYF.

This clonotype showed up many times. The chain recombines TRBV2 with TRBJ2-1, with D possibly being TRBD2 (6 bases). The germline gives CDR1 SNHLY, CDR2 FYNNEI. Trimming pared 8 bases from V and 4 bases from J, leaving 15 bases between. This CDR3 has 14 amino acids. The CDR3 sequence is CASGLSAGYNEQFF. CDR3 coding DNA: TGTGCCAGCGGACTTAGTGCGGGATACAATGAGCAGTTCTTC. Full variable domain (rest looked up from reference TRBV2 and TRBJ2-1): EPEVTQTPSHQVTQMGQEVILRCVPISNHLYFYWYRQILGQKVEFLVSFYNNEISEKSEIFDDQFSVERPDGSNFTLKIRSTKLEDSAMYFCASGLSAGYNEQFFGPGTRLTVL.